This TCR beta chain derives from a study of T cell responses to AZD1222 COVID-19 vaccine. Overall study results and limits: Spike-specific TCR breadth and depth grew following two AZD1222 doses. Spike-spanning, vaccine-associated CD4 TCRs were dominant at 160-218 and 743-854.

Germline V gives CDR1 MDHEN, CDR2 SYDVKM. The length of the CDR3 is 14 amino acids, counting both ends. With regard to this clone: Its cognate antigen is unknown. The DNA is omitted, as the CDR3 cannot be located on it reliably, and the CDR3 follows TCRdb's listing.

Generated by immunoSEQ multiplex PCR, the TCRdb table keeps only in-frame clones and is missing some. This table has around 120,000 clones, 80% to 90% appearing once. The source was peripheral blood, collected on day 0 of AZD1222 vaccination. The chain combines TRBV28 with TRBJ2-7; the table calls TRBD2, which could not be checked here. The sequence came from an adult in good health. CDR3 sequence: CASSSSGGPLEQYF.